The 5 T cell receptor beta chains given below trace back to one sample, sequenced in a study of cytomegalovirus exposure and HLA in healthy donors. In the PCR, 60 Vbeta and 13 Jbeta primers were used. The assay was immunoSEQ multiplex PCR, and TCRdb's table has in-frame clones only and misses some. This sample has about 130,000 clones, with around four fifths found just once. The source material was PBMCs. These receptors originate from a woman aged 40 to 55 in good health and CMV-seropositive.

V usage is TRBV9 and J usage is TRBJ2-1, with TRBD1 matching over 8 bases. J gave up 2 bases and V 2 bases, and 6 bases lay outside the gene matches. The CDR3 is 16 residues long. Germline CDR1 reads SGDLS; CDR2 reads YYNGEE. DNA for the CDR3: TGTGCCAGCAGCGTCACCGGGACAGGAGCCTACAATGAGCAGTTCTTC. Translating it yields CASSVTGTGAYNEQFF.

This clone has just one count. The CDR3, as DNA: TGTGCCAGCAGACAGGGTGTGGAGACCCAGTACTTC. This translates into CASRQGVETQYF. The rearrangement uses TRBV28 and TRBJ2-5, with a weak D call TRBD1 (6 bases). The CDR3 has 12 amino acids. The V and J ends lost 6 bases and 5 bases respectively, with 10 bases between them. CDR1 MDHEN and CDR2 SYDVKM come from the germline V gene.

DNA of the CDR3: TGTGCCAGCAGCCCTGGACTAGCGGGCCAAGAGACCCAGTACTTC. Translated, it gives CASSPGLAGQETQYF. The rearrangement joins TRBV6-4 to TRBJ2-5, with 11 bases that match TRBD2. V was pared by 6 bases and J by 1 base, with 4 bases of the junction left unmatched. Germline assignment: CDR1 MRHNA and CDR2 SNTAGT. The CDR3 runs to 15 residues.

On this clone itself: Additional DNA sequences in this sample encode the identical CDR3. This chain connects TRBV28 to TRBJ2-7; D may be TRBD1 (5 bases). The V gene lost 3 bases and the J gene lost 4 bases, with 7 bases spanning the gap. Germline V gene lookup returns CDR1 MDHEN and CDR2 SYDVKM. The CDR3 contains 12 residues. CDR3 sequence (DNA): TGTGCCAGCAGTTTGTCAGGGTACGAGCAGTACTTC. Its protein product is CASSLSGYEQYF.

This clone was detected a few times. The chain joins TRBV4-3 to TRBJ2-3; 10 nucleotides match TRBD2. With V trimmed by 0 bases and J by 5 bases, 2 bases remained unmatched. Germline V gives CDR1 LGHNA, CDR2 YSLEER. This CDR3 region has 15 residues. CDR3 sequence reads: CASSQDSSGGDTQYF. The CDR3 DNA reads TGCGCCAGCAGCCAAGATTCTAGCGGGGGAGATACGCAGTATTTT.